This T cell receptor (beta chain) came from a study of blood T cell repertoires in COVID-19. Study information: From the United States, Italy and Spain came samples of acute and convalescent COVID-19. T cells, B-cell-depleted T cells, or PBMCs supplied cDNA or gDNA.

Across about 22 US areas, participants ranged in age from about 18 to 100 years. Produced via immunoSEQ multiplex PCR; TCRdb's table is partial and in-frame only. Of 150,000 or so clones in the sample, roughly 84% were seen once. The ends were cut back, 4 bases at V and 3 bases at J, with 12 bases in the middle. CDR1 is MNHEY and CDR2 is SVGAGI in the germline V gene. CDR3 length: 14 residues. The chain links TRBV6-5 to TRBJ1-2, with D tentatively TRBD1 (6 bases). The sample comprised PBMCs or T cells enriched from blood (not recorded which). The clonotype was recovered from a woman aged 55 to 70 who had recovered from COVID-19. The CDR3 DNA is TGTGCCAGCAGTTGGGACAAAGCCGACTATGGCTACACCTTC. Amino acids: CASSWDKADYGYTF.